The next 9 T cell receptor beta chains were all read from a single sample in a study of shared clonotypes between healthy human individuals. TCRdb's copy holds only in-frame clones and misses some; the assay was immunoSEQ multiplex PCR. The repertoire includes around 2.5 million clones, over 85% of them detected once, and about 0.38% sits in the top ten. Sequenced input: naive CD4+ T cells from PBMCs. Subset of the sample: CD45RA+ positively selected. The source is a man aged 18 to 29 in good health. Some clones in this sample may be carry-over from other donors' samples.

Concerning this clone itself: Other DNA sequences of this sample code for an identical CDR3. V gene TRBV2 combines with J gene TRBJ2-3; 11 bases are shared with TRBD1. CDR1 and CDR2 (germline): SNHLY, FYNNEI. The CDR3 contains 14 residues. The V gene end was trimmed by 6 bases and the J gene end by 2 bases; junction bases not matched to a gene: 1. This CDR3 reads CASSGQGATDTQYF. In DNA, the CDR3 is TGTGCCAGCAGCGGACAGGGGGCCACAGATACGCAGTATTTT. Full variable domain (rest looked up from reference TRBV2 and TRBJ2-3): EPEVTQTPSHQVTQMGQEVILRCVPISNHLYFYWYRQILGQKVEFLVSFYNNEISEKSEIFDDQFSVERPDGSNFTLKIRSTKLEDSAMYFCASSGQGATDTQYFGPGTRLTVL.

This chain joins TRBV5-6 and TRBJ2-4; 10 bases match TRBD2. J was trimmed by 2 bases and V by 6 bases; bases with no gene match: 14. CDR1 is SGHDT and CDR2 is YYEEEE in the germline V gene. The CDR3 is made up of 18 amino acids. The CDR3 coding sequence is TGTGCCAGCACCAGGGGTCCTAGCGGGAGAGTTTCCAAAAACATTCAGTACTTC. It yields the protein CASTRGPSGRVSKNIQYF. Full variable domain (missing parts from reference TRBV5-6 and TRBJ2-4): DAGVTQSPTHLIKTRGQQVTLRCSPKSGHDTVSWYQQALGQGPQFIFQYYEEEERQRGNFPDRFSGHQFPNYSSELNVNALLLGDSALYLCASTRGPSGRVSKNIQYFGAGTRLSVL.

The rearrangement joins TRBV7-2 to TRBJ1-1; TRBD1 might be the D (5 bases). The V end was cut by 5 bases, the J end by 1 base, with 14 bases between. The CDR3 is 15 amino acids. CDR1 and CDR2 (germline): SGHTA, FQGNSA. CDR3 sequence reads: CASSRKIRANTEAFF. The CDR3 DNA reads as TGTGCCAGCAGCCGGAAGATCAGGGCGAACACTGAAGCTTTCTTT.

The chain links TRBV7-3 to TRBJ2-3, with D uncertain. This CDR3 contains 14 residues. CDR1 and CDR2 from the germline V gene are SGHTA and FQGTGA. The germline V and J ends were trimmed by 3 bases and 4 bases, with 11 bases remaining between them. In DNA form, the CDR3 reads TGTGCCAGCAGCTTTGGTGTGGCGTCAGATACGCAGTATTTT. Translating it yields CASSFGVASDTQYF.

The genes are TRBV5-1 and TRBJ2-7; D may be TRBD1 (6 bases). This CDR3 has 16 residues. V lost 5 bases and J 0 bases, leaving 18 bases between the germline ends. CDR1 and CDR2 from the germline V gene are SGHRS and YFSETQ. The CDR3 loop reads CASSLRADRSSYEQYF. The CDR3 DNA reads as TGCGCCAGCAGTTTACGGGCCGACAGGAGCTCCTACGAGCAGTACTTC.

This rearrangement joins TRBV6-5 to TRBJ1-1; D possibly corresponds to TRBD1 (6 bases). Per germline, CDR1 MNHEY and CDR2 SVGAGI. This CDR3 is 16 amino acids long. Trimming shortened V by 2 bases and J by 1 base, and 14 bases separated the two germline ends. The CDR3 spells CASSYGGSVANTEAFF. The CDR3 coding sequence is TGTGCCAGCAGTTACGGGGGCTCGGTAGCGAACACTGAAGCTTTCTTT.

The CDR3 loop reads CASSRSGLAGVAYNEQFF. Here the CDR3 DNA reads TGTGCCAGCAGCCGATCGGGACTAGCGGGAGTAGCCTACAATGAGCAGTTCTTC. V gene TRBV7-3 combines with J gene TRBJ2-1; the match to TRBD2 covers 14 bases. V lost 5 bases to trimming and J lost 2 bases; unmatched junction nucleotides: 8. Germline values: CDR1 SGHTA, CDR2 FQGTGA. The CDR3 is made up of 18 amino acids. The full variable domain, completed using reference TRBV7-3 and TRBJ2-1, is GAGVSQTPSNKVTEKGKYVELRCDPISGHTALYWYRQSLGQGPEFLIYFQGTGAADDSGLPNDRFFAVRPEGSVSTLKIQRTERGDSAVYLCASSRSGLAGVAYNEQFFGPGTRLTVL.

The genes are TRBV12-5 and TRBJ2-1, with D possibly TRBD2 on 7 matching bases. Germline loops: CDR1 LGHNT, CDR2 FRNRAP. V was trimmed by 5 bases and J by 0 bases, leaving 17 bases between them. This CDR3 is 17 amino acids long. The CDR3 reads CASGLRVGGASYNEQFF. The CDR3 DNA is TGTGCTAGTGGTCTCCGAGTGGGGGGGGCCTCCTACAATGAGCAGTTCTTC.

The sample holds one count of this clone. The rearrangement uses TRBV2 and TRBJ2-3; D is unclear. Trimming took 1 base from V and 2 from J, leaving 10 bases between them. CDR3 length: 15 residues. Germline CDR1 and CDR2: SNHLY and FYNNEI. CDR3 protein: CASSEEAGNTDTQYF. The CDR3 DNA follows: TGTGCCAGCAGTGAAGAGGCCGGTAACACAGATACGCAGTATTTT. Full variable domain (rest looked up from reference TRBV2 and TRBJ2-3): EPEVTQTPSHQVTQMGQEVILRCVPISNHLYFYWYRQILGQKVEFLVSFYNNEISEKSEIFDDQFSVERPDGSNFTLKIRSTKLEDSAMYFCASSEEAGNTDTQYFGPGTRLTVL.